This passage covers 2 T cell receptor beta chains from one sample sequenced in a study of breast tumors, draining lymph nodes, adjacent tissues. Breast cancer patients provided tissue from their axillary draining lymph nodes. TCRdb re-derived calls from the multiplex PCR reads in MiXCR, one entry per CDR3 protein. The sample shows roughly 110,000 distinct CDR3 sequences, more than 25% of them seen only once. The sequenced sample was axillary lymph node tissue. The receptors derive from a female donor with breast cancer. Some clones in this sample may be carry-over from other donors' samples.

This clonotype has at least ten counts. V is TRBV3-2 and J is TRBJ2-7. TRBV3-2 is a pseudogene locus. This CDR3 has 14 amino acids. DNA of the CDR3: TGTGCCAGCAGCCGGTCCAGGGGATCCTACGAGCAGTACTTC. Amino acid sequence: CASSRSRGSYEQYF.

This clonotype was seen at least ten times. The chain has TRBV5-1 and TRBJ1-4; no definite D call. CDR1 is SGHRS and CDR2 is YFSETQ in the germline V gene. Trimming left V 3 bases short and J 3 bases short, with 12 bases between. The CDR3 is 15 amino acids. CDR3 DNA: TGCGCCAGCAGCTCCGGGTCCGCCGCTAATGAAAAACTGTTTTTT. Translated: CASSSGSAANEKLFF.